What follows are 28 T cell receptor beta chains derived from one specimen sequenced in a study of cytomegalovirus exposure and HLA in healthy donors. In the PCR, 60 Vbeta and 13 Jbeta primers were used. The data were produced by immunoSEQ multiplex PCR, yet TCRdb's version contains in-frame clones alone and is incomplete. The sample shows 150,000 or so clones, more than 70% of them seen only once. The sequenced material came from PBMCs. These receptors all come from a man younger than 35 in good health and CMV-seropositive.

This clone was observed a handful of times. Additional DNA sequences in this sample encode the identical CDR3. The chain uses TRBV7-2 and TRBJ2-5, with D unclear. The CDR3 has 13 residues. The V gene's germline CDR1 is SGHTA and CDR2 FQGNSA. The V end was cut by 0 bases, the J end by 4 bases, with 6 bases between. The CDR3 region is CASSLAGVETQYF. CDR3 bases: TGTGCCAGCAGCTTAGCAGGAGTAGAGACCCAGTACTTC.

The chain is built from TRBV14 and TRBJ2-3; D might be TRBD2 (6 bases). The CDR3 totals 14 residues. With 4 bases removed from V and 9 bases from J, the gap between germline ends came to 17 bases. Germline assignment: CDR1 SGHDN and CDR2 FVKESK. The CDR3 loop is CASSPGTPVPTQYF. The CDR3 bases are TGTGCCAGCAGCCCCGGGACTCCCGTCCCGACGCAGTATTTT.

This clone was counted only a few times. Here the CDR3 DNA reads TGTGCCAGCAGCTTAGTGTTTAGTGAAAAACTGTTTTTT. Amino acids: CASSLVFSEKLFF. This sequence joins TRBV7-9 and TRBJ1-4; D remains unclear. CDR1 SEHNR and CDR2 FQNEAQ come from the germline V gene (reference sequence). The V end was cut by 1 base, the J end by 7 bases, with 7 bases between. CDR3 length: 13 residues.

This clone was detected only a few times. The chain is built from TRBV5-6 and TRBJ1-4; 10 nucleotides match TRBD1. The ends lost 4 bases at V and 7 bases at J; junction bases unmatched: 7. This CDR3 has 15 residues. Per germline, CDR1 SGHDT and CDR2 YYEEEE. In DNA form, the CDR3 reads TGTGCCAGCAGCCGGACCGGGACAGGGGCTGAAAAACTGTTTTTT. Translating gives CASSRTGTGAEKLFF. Full variable domain (missing parts from reference TRBV5-6 and TRBJ1-4): DAGVTQSPTHLIKTRGQQVTLRCSPKSGHDTVSWYQQALGQGPQFIFQYYEEEERQRGNFPDRFSGHQFPNYSSELNVNALLLGDSALYLCASSRTGTGAEKLFFGSGTQLSVL.

V usage is TRBV12-2 and J usage is TRBJ2-2; the table's D call of TRBD2 was not tested on the DNA. TRBV12-2 is a pseudogene segment. This CDR3 is built from 19 residues. In DNA form, the CDR3 reads TGTGCAAGTCGCTTTATTTATATAGTAGCCTCCTTCTACACCGGGGAGCTGTTTTTT. Residues: CASRFIYIVASFYTGELFF.

The J gene is TRBJ2-7, the V gene TRBV29-1; 9 positions match TRBD2. V trimming: 6 bases; J trimming: 3 bases; junction bases outside the gene matches: 9. This CDR3 contains 14 residues. Germline CDR1 SQVTM, CDR2 ANQGSEA. Here the CDR3 DNA reads TGCAGCGTGACCGGGGCTAGCGGGATCTACGAGCAGTACTTC. Translating it yields CSVTGASGIYEQYF.

The chain carries TRBV28 and TRBJ1-5, with D unclear. The CDR3 consists of 14 residues. V lost 7 bases, J lost 3 bases, and 13 bases lay in between. CDR1 is MDHEN and CDR2 is SYDVKM in the germline V gene. The chain's CDR3 is CASIKGRLNQPQHF. In DNA, the CDR3 is TGTGCCAGCATCAAAGGCAGGCTCAATCAGCCCCAGCATTTT. The variable domain in full, completed from reference TRBV28 and TRBJ1-5, reads DVKVTQSSRYLVKRTGEKVFLECVQDMDHENMFWYRQDPGLGLRLIYFSYDVKMKEKGDIPEGYSVSREKKERFSLILESASTNQTSMYLCASIKGRLNQPQHFGDGTRLSIL.

The chain combines TRBV28 with TRBJ2-7; the D gene is possibly TRBD1 (5 bases). V lost 5 bases and J 0 bases, leaving 11 bases between the germline ends. CDR3 length equals 14 residues. The germline gives CDR1 MDHEN, CDR2 SYDVKM. DNA for the CDR3: TGTGCCAGCAGTACAGGCCTCCCCTCCTACGAGCAGTACTTC. Its translation: CASSTGLPSYEQYF.

V is TRBV28 and J is TRBJ2-1; TRBD2 agrees at 9 bases. Germline-derived CDR1 and CDR2 are MDHEN and SYDVKM. The CDR3 totals 16 residues. J gave up 3 bases and V 5 bases, and 8 bases lay outside the gene matches. This CDR3 is CASSPRLADDYNEQFF. DNA of the CDR3: TGTGCCAGCAGTCCAAGACTAGCGGACGACTACAATGAGCAGTTCTTC.

The rearrangement uses TRBV2 and TRBJ2-7; 7 nucleotides align to TRBD2. The CDR3 has 13 amino acids. V lost 4 bases to trimming and J lost 9 bases; unmatched junction nucleotides: 9. CDR1 is SNHLY and CDR2 is FYNNEI in the germline V gene. This CDR3 reads CASSVLPSGGQYF. The CDR3, as DNA: TGTGCCAGCAGTGTCTTGCCTTCGGGGGGGCAGTACTTC. Based on the CDR3 plus reference TRBV2 and TRBJ2-7, the full variable domain is EPEVTQTPSHQVTQMGQEVILRCVPISNHLYFYWYRQILGQKVEFLVSFYNNEISEKSEIFDDQFSVERPDGSNFTLKIRSTKLEDSAMYFCASSVLPSGGQYFGPGTRLTVT.

The rearrangement joins TRBV30 to TRBJ1-4, with TRBD1 identical over 7 bases. The length of the CDR3 is 16 residues. From germline, CDR1 is GTSNPN and CDR2 SVGIG (reference sequence). After removal of 3 bases from V and 0 bases from J, the junction contained 7 bases not matched to a gene. CDR3: CAWRKTGTATNEKLFF. For the CDR3, the DNA is TGTGCCTGGAGGAAGACGGGGACAGCAACTAATGAAAAACTGTTTTTT.

This clone was recorded many times. The chain links TRBV2 to TRBJ2-3, with D unclear. This CDR3 is 14 amino acids long. Trimming shortened V by 2 bases and J by 4 bases, and 10 bases separated the two germline ends. In germline, CDR1 is SNHLY, CDR2 FYNNEI. For the CDR3, the DNA is TGTGCCAGCAGTGAATCCTCGACTCCAGATACGCAGTATTTT. The encoded protein is CASSESSTPDTQYF.

The chain is built from TRBV4-1 and TRBJ2-1; 10 bases match TRBD1. The germline CDR1 and CDR2 sequences are MGHRA and YSYEKL. The V segment lost 4 bases and the J segment 7 bases; nucleotides outside the gene matches: 13. CDR3 length: 17 amino acids. The CDR3 bases are TGCGCCAGCAGCCGGTGGTCGGGACAGGGGATTAGAAATGAGCAGTTCTTC. Its protein product is CASSRWSGQGIRNEQFF.

The chain recombines TRBV27 with TRBJ2-3, with 9 positions matching TRBD1. This CDR3 comprises 15 residues. J lost 3 bases, V lost 5 bases, and 6 bases had no gene match. Germline assignment: CDR1 MNHEY and CDR2 SMNVEV (reference sequence). The CDR3 loop is CASSLRDRVTDTQYF. CDR3 DNA: TGTGCCAGCAGTCTCCGGGACAGGGTAACAGATACGCAGTATTTT.

The chain combines TRBV7-9 with TRBJ2-2; the match to TRBD1 covers 11 bases. From germline, CDR1 is SEHNR and CDR2 FQNEAQ (reference sequence). V lost 5 bases and J lost 4; bases outside the gene matches: 3. CDR3 length equals 15 residues. CDR3 protein: CASSKDRGLTGELFF. The CDR3 DNA follows: TGTGCCAGCAGCAAGGACAGGGGGCTCACCGGGGAGCTGTTTTTT. Combining the CDR3 with reference TRBV7-9 and TRBJ2-2 gives the whole variable domain DTGVSQNPRHKITKRGQNVTFRCDPISEHNRLYWYRQTLGQGPEFLTYFQNEAQLEKSRLLSDRFSAERPKGSFSTLEIQRTEQGDSAMYLCASSKDRGLTGELFFGEGSRLTVL.

CDR3 DNA: TGTGCCAGTAGTATCCCTATAGCGGCCAGCTCCTACAATGAGCAGTTCTTC. It specifies CASSIPIAASSYNEQFF. The V gene is TRBV19, the J gene TRBJ2-1; D might be TRBD2 (6 bases). Germline V gene lookup returns CDR1 LNHDA and CDR2 SQIVND (reference sequence). Trimming stripped 3 bases from V and 0 bases from J, with 15 bases between. The CDR3 contains 17 residues.

This clone appeared once. The rearrangement links TRBV6-5 to TRBJ2-2, with D possibly being TRBD1 (5 bases). CDR3 size: 14 residues. Deletions cut 5 bases from V and 9 bases from J, with 16 bases between. Germline-derived CDR1 and CDR2 are MNHEY and SVGAGI. The CDR3: CASSPIDRSRELFF. CDR3 bases: TGTGCCAGCAGTCCTATCGACAGAAGCAGGGAGCTGTTTTTT.

The chain links TRBV15 to TRBJ2-3; TRBD2 agrees at 7 bases. CDR3 length: 15 amino acids. In germline, CDR1 is LNHNV, CDR2 YYDKDF (reference sequence). Germline trimming cut 5 bases from V and 0 bases from J; bases unmatched to any gene: 5. The CDR3 bases are TGTGCCACCAGCGTTGGGAGGGCTAGCACAGATACGCAGTATTTT. It translates to CATSVGRASTDTQYF.

The rearrangement uses TRBV2 and TRBJ2-3; 8 nucleotides agree with TRBD2. Looked up from germline, CDR1 is SNHLY and CDR2 is FYNNEI. This CDR3 has 17 residues. The junction had 16 bases not matched to a gene; V was cut back by 9 bases and J by 2 bases. CDR3 nucleotides: TGTGCCAGAGCGGGTTTTCCGGGACTAGGAAACACAGATACGCAGTATTTT. This gives the protein CARAGFPGLGNTDTQYF.

The gene calls are TRBV25-1 and TRBJ2-7; TRBD1 matches at 7 bases. The CDR3 runs 15 residues. Germline V gene data show CDR1 as MGHDK and CDR2 as SYGVNS. V was pared by 3 bases and J by 0 bases, with 5 bases of the junction left unmatched. The DNA of the CDR3 is TGTGCCAGCAGTGAGTGGGACAGTAGCTCCTACGAGCAGTACTTC. It codes for CASSEWDSSSYEQYF.

This clone came up a few times. The gene calls are TRBV11-2 and TRBJ1-6; 8 nucleotides align to TRBD1. The CDR3 runs 15 residues. V shed 1 base, J shed 9 bases, and the junction held 5 bases outside the gene matches. The V gene's germline CDR1 is SGHAT and CDR2 FQNNGV. CDR3 in DNA: TGTGCCAGCAGCTTAGGGGGACAGGCGCGTTCACCCCTCCACTTT. This translates into CASSLGGQARSPLHF. The variable domain in full, completed from reference TRBV11-2 and TRBJ1-6, reads EAGVAQSPRYKIIEKRQSVAFWCNPISGHATLYWYQQILGQGPKLLIQFQNNGVVDDSQLPKDRFSAERLKGVDSTLKIQPAKLEDSAVYLCASSLGGQARSPLHFGNGTRLTVT.

This clone has only one observation. V is TRBV13 and J is TRBJ2-2; D ambiguous. The CDR3 loop spans 15 amino acids. CDR1 and CDR2 from the germline V gene are PRHDT and FYEKMQ (reference sequence). Trimming removed 5 bases at V and 5 bases at J, with 15 bases between. This CDR3 reads CASSVEVVSTGELFF. CDR3 DNA: TGTGCCAGCAGCGTCGAAGTAGTTAGTACCGGGGAGCTGTTTTTT.

This clone was recorded only once. The rearrangement joins TRBV18 to TRBJ1-5, with D perhaps TRBD1 (5 bases). The CDR3 contains 14 residues. Trimming cost V 6 bases and J 2 bases, with 11 bases left between them. CDR1 is KGHSH and CDR2 is LQKENI in the germline V gene. This CDR3 reads CASSKAGGNQPQHF. The CDR3 DNA is TGTGCCAGCTCTAAAGCGGGGGGCAATCAGCCCCAGCATTTT.

The chain couples TRBV15 to TRBJ1-1; no definite D call. CDR1 and CDR2 from the germline V gene are LNHNV and YYDKDF (reference sequence). Trimming took 0 bases from V and 6 from J, leaving 14 bases between them. CDR3 size: 15 residues. CDR3 DNA: TGTGCCACCAGCAGAGATTTTCGGGAGGGCTCTGAAGCTTTCTTT. It encodes CATSRDFREGSEAFF.

The chain has TRBV10-1 and TRBJ1-1; 11 bases agree with TRBD1. The CDR3 extends over 14 amino acids. Germline CDR1 WNHNN, CDR2 SYGVQD (reference sequence). Germline trimming cut 9 bases from V and 8 bases from J; bases unmatched to any gene: 11. The CDR3 loop reads CARGGWTGGWEAFF. CDR3 DNA: TGCGCCAGGGGGGGGTGGACAGGGGGCTGGGAAGCTTTCTTT.

The CDR3 here is CASSLVFQETQYF. The CDR3 DNA is TGTGCCAGCAGCTTAGTTTTTCAGGAGACCCAGTACTTC. The V and J genes are TRBV11-2 and TRBJ2-5, with no clear D. With 1 base removed from V and 5 bases from J, the gap between germline ends came to 8 bases. Germline V CDR1 and CDR2: SGHAT, FQNNGV. The CDR3 contains 13 residues.

The rearrangement links TRBV7-8 to TRBJ2-1; D gene unclear. Trimming took 1 base from V and 1 from J, leaving 11 bases between them. Germline values: CDR1 SGHVS, CDR2 FQNEAQ. The CDR3 covers 16 residues. CDR3 DNA: TGTGCCAGCAGCTTAGTCTCCGGAGAGTCCTACAATGAGCAGTTCTTC. It translates to CASSLVSGESYNEQFF.

This clone was recorded once. The V gene is TRBV19, the J gene TRBJ2-1, with 8 bases that match TRBD2. Germline lookup yields CDR1 LNHDA and CDR2 SQIVND (reference sequence). The CDR3 covers 15 residues. Trimming took 4 bases from V and 8 from J; bases not matched to a gene: 10. CDR3: CASSKTAGGRHEQFF. DNA for the CDR3: TGTGCCAGTAGTAAAACCGCGGGAGGTAGGCATGAGCAGTTCTTC.